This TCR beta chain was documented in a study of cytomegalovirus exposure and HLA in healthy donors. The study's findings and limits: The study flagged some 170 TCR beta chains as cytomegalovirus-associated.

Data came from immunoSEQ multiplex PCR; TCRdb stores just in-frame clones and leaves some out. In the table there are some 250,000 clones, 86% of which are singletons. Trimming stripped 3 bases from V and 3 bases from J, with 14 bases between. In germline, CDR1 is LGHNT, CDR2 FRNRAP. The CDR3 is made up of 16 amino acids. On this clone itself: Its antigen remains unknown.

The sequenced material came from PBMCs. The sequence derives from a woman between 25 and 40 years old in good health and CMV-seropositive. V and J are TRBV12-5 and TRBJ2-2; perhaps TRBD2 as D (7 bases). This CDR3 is CASGFLREGDTGELFF. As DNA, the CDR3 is TGTGCTAGTGGTTTTCTTAGGGAGGGGGACACCGGGGAGCTGTTTTTT.